The 2 T cell receptor beta chains below come from one sample, sequenced in a study of blood T cell repertoires in COVID-19. The table came from immunoSEQ multiplex PCR; TCRdb's copy has only in-frame clones and leaves some out. The sample yields 200,000 to 300,000 clones, over 90% seen once. The sequenced sample was peripheral blood. The receptors were gathered from a young man with COVID-19, enrolled during active disease.

The rearrangement links TRBV3-1 (or the pseudogene TRBV3-2) to TRBJ2-5, with TRBD2 identical over 10 bases. From germline, CDR1 is LGHDT and CDR2 YNNKEL (reference sequence). The CDR3 loop spans 16 amino acids. The V segment lost 4 bases and the J segment 1 base; nucleotides outside the gene matches: 6. Written as DNA, the CDR3 is TGTGCCAGCAGCCCCAGCGGGGGGGATCCCCAAGAGACCCAGTACTTC. This codes for CASSPSGGDPQETQYF.

The J gene is TRBJ1-2, the V gene TRBV6-6; 9 bases line up with TRBD1. J was trimmed by 8 bases and V by 5 bases; bases with no gene match: 12. CDR1 is MNHNY and CDR2 is SVGAGI in the germline V gene (reference sequence). CDR3 length equals 15 residues. The CDR3 loop is CASSAANRGLRGYTF. The CDR3 DNA reads TGTGCCAGCAGTGCGGCCAACAGGGGGCTCAGGGGCTACACCTTC.